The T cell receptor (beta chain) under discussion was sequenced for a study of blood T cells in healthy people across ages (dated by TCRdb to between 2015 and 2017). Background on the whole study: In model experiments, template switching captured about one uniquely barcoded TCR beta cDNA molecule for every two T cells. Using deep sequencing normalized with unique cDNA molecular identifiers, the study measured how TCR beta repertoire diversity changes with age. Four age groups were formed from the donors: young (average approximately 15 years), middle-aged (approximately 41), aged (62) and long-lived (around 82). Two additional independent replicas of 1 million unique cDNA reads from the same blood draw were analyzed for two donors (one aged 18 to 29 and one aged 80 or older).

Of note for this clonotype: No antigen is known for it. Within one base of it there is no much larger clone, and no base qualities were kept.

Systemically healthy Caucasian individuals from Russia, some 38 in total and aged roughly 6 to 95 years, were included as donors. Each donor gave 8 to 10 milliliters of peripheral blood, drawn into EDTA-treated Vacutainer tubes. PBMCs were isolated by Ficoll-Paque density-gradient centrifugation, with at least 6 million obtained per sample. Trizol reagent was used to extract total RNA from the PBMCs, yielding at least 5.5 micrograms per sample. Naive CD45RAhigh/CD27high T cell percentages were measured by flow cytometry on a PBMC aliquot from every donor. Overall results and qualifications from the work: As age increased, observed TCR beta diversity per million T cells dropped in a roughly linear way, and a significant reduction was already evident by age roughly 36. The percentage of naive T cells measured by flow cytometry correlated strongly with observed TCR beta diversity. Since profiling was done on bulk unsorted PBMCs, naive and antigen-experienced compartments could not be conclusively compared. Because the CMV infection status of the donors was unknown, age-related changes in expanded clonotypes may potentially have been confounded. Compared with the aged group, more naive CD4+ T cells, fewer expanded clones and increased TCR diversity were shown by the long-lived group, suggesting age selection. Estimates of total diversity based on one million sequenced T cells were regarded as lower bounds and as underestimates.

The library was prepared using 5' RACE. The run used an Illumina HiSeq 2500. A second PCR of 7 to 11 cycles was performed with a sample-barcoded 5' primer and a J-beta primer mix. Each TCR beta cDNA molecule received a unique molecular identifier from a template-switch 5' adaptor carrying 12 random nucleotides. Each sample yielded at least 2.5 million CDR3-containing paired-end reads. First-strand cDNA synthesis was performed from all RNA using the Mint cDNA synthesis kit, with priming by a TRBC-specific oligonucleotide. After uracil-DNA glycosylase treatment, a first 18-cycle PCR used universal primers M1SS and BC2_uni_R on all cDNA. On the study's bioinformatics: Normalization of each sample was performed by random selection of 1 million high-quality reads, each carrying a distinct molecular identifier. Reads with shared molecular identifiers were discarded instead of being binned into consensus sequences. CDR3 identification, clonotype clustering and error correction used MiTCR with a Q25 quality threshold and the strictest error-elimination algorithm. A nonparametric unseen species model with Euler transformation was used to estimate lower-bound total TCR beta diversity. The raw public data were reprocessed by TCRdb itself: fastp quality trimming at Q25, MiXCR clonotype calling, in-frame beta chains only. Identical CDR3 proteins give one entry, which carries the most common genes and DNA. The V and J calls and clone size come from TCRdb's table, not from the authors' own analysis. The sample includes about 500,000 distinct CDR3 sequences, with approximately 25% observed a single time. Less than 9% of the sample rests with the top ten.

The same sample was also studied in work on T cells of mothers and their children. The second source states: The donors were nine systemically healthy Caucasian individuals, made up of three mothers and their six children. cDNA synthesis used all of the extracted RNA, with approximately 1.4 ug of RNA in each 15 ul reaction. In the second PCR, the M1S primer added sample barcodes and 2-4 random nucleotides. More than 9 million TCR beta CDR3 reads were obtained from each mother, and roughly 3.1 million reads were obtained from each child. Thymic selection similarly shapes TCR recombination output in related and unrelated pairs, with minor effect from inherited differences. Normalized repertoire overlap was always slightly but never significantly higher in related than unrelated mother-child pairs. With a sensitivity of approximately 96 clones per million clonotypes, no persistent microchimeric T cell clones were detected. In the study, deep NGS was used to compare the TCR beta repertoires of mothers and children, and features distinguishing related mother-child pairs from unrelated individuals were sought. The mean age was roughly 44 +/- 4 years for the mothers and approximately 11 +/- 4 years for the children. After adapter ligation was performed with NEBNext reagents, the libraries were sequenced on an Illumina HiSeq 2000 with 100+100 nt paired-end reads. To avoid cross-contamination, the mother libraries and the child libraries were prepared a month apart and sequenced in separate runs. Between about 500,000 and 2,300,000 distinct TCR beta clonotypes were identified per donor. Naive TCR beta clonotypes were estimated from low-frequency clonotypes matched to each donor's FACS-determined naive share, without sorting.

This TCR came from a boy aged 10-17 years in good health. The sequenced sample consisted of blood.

The CDR3 amino acid sequence is: CASNGGIRGPTGELFF. The DNA sequence follows: TGTGCCAGCAATGGGGGCATCCGGGGTCCGACCGGGGAGCTGTTTTTT. The V and J genes are TRBV2 and TRBJ2-2; TRBD1 might be the D gene, on 6 matching bases. V loses 7 bases, J loses 5 bases, and the germline ends lie 20 bases apart. The CDR3 runs 16 amino acids, cysteine and phenylalanine included. The CDR3 DNA has 48 bases and is translated from base 1. CDR1 and CDR2 (SNHLY, FYNNEI) derive from the germline V gene.